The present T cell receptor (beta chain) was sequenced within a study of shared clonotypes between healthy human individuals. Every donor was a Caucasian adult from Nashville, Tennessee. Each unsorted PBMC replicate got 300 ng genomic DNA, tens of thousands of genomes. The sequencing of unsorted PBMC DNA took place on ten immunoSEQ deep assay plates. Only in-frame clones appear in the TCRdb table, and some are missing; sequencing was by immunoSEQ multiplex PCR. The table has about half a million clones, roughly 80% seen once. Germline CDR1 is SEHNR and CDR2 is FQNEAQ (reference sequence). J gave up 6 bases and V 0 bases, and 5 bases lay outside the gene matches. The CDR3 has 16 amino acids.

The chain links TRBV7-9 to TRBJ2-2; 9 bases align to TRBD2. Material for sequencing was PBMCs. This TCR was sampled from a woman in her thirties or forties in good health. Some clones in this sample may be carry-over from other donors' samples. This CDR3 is CASSLAALAGPGELFF. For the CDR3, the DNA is TGTGCCAGCAGCTTAGCGGCCCTAGCGGGACCCGGGGAGCTGTTTTTT. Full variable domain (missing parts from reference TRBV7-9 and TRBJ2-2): DTGVSQNPRHKITKRGQNVTFRCDPISEHNRLYWYRQTLGQGPEFLTYFQNEAQLEKSRLLSDRFSAERPKGSFSTLEIQRTEQGDSAMYLCASSLAALAGPGELFFGEGSRLTVL.